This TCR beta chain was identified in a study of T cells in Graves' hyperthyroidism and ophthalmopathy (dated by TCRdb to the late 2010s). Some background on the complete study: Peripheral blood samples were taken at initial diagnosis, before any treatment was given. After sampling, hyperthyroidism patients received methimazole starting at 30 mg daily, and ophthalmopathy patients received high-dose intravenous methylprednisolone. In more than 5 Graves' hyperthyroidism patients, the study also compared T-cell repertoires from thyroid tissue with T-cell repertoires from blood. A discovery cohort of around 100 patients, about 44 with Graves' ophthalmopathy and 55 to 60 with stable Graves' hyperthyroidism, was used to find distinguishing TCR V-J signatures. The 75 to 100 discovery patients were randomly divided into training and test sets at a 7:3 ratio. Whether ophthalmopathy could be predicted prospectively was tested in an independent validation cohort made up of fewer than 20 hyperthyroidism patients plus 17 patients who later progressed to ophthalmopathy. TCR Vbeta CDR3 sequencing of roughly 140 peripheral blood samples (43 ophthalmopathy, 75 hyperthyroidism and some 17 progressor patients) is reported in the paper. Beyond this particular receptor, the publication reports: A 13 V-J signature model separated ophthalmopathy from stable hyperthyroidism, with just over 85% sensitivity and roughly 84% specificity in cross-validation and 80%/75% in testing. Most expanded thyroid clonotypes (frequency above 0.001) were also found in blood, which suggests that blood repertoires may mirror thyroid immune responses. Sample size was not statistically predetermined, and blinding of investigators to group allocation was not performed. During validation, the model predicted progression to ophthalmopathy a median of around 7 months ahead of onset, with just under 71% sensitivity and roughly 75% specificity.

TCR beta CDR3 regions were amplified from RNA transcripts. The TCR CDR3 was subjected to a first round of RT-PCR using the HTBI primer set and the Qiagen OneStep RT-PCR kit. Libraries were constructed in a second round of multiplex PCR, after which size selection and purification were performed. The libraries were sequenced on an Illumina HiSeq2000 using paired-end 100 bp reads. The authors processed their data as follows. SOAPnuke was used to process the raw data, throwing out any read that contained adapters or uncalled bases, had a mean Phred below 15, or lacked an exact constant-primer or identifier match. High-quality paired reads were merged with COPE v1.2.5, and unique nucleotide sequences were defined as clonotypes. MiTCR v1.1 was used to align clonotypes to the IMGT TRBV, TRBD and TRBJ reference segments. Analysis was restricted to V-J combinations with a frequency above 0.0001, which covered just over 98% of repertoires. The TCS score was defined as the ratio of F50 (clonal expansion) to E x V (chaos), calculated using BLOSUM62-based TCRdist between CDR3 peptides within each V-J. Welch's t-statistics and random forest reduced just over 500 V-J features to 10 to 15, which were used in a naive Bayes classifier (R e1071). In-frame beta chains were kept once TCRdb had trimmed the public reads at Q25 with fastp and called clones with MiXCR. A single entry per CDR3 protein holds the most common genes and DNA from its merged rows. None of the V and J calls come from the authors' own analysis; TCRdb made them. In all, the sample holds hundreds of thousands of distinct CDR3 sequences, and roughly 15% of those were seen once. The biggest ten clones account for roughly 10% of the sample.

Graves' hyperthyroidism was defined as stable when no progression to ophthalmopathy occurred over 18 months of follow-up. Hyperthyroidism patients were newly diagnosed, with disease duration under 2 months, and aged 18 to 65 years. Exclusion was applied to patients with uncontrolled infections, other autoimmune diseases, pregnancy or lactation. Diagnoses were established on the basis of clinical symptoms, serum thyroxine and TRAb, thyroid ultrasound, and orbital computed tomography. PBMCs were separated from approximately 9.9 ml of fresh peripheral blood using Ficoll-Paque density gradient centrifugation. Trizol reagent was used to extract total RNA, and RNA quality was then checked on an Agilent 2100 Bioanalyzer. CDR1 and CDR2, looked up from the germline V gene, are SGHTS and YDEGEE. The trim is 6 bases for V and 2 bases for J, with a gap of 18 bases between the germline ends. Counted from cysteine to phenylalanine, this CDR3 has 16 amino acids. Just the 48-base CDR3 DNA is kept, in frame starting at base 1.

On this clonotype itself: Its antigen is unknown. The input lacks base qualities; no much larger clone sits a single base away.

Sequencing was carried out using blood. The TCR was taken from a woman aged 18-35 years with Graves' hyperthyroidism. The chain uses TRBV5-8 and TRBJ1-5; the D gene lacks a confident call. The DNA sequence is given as TGTGCCAGCACCGGTGATGGGGTGGGTGGCAATCAGCCCCAGCATTTT. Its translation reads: CASTGDGVGGNQPQHF.